This T cell receptor (beta chain) was captured in a study of CD8+CD57+ T cells in acquired aplastic anemia (dated by TCRdb to 2016 to 2019). Study-level background: Extracted DNA from sorted CD4+ and CD8+ cells averaged around 3.3 ug, ranging from about 0.17 to 27.4 ug. CD8+CD57+ expansion was defined as frequency above the mean frequency observed in healthy subjects.

Only one count was recorded for this clonotype. The target of this receptor is not known. No clone much larger than this one lies a single base away; base qualities are absent. A read on its own is weak evidence. Study-wide conclusions, independent of this receptor: Around 30 CD8+ CDR3 sequences were shared between patients and controls but appeared highly expressed in patients and within their immunodominant clones. Between patients and healthy controls, no significant difference in CD8+ Simpson's diversity was found (P=0.060).

The patients picked for sequencing were ones in whom flow cytometry had shown an expansion of CD8+CD57+ cells. All patients had severe acquired aplastic anemia diagnosed by International Study of Aplastic Anemia and Agranulocytosis and Camitta criteria. No therapy had been received by the patients at the time of blood sampling. In the study, sorted CD4+ and CD8+ blood T cells from patients with severe aplastic anemia and from healthy subjects underwent deep sequencing of TCR repertoires. Patients were enrolled under clinicaltrials.gov protocols 00001620, 01623167, 00001397, 00071045, 00081523 and 00961064 in the USA. Ficoll-Paque density gradient centrifugation was used to isolate peripheral blood mononuclear cells. Before DNA was extracted, CD4+ and CD8+ T cells were sorted using either FACS or magnetic beads. Profiling of TCR beta VDJ combinations and CDR3 sequences used genomic DNA as the template. An Illumina HiSeq 2000 was used for TCR repertoire sequencing. In the original analysis: TRBV/TRBJ rearrangement plots, CDR3 size and DJ length profiles, and Simpson's diversity index were used to evaluate the repertoires. The immunodominant clone was defined as the most abundant DNA sequence in deep sequencing data. CDR3 amino acid sequences were checked for sharing across subjects and were also compared against the VDJdb database and published repertoires. The public reads were quality trimmed at Q25 with fastp and then assembled into clones with MiXCR by TCRdb, keeping productive beta chains. Entries are consolidated by CDR3 protein sequence, retaining the most common genes and DNA. Here the V and J calls rest on TCRdb's processing, not on the authors' analysis. The sample table lists about 180,000 distinct CDR3 sequences, more than 60% of them with a count of one. The ten largest make up 42% of the sample.

Clipping removes 3 bases from V and 4 bases from J, with 3 as the unmatched junction base count. Per the germline V gene, MGHDK is the CDR1 and SYGVNS is the CDR2. Counted from cysteine to phenylalanine, this CDR3 has 15 amino acids. Just CDR3 DNA is preserved here, 45 bases in frame from base 1. This TCR derives from a human donor with aplastic anemia. This receptor chain uses TRBV25-1 and TRBJ2-7; 13 central nucleotides agree with TRBD2. The specimen sequenced was sorted CD4+, CD8+, or CD8+CD57+ T cells (not recorded which) from PBMCs. The DNA reads TGTGCCAGCAGTGATTCGGGACTAGCGGGGTACGAGCAGTACTTC. This yields the protein CASSDSGLAGYEQYF.